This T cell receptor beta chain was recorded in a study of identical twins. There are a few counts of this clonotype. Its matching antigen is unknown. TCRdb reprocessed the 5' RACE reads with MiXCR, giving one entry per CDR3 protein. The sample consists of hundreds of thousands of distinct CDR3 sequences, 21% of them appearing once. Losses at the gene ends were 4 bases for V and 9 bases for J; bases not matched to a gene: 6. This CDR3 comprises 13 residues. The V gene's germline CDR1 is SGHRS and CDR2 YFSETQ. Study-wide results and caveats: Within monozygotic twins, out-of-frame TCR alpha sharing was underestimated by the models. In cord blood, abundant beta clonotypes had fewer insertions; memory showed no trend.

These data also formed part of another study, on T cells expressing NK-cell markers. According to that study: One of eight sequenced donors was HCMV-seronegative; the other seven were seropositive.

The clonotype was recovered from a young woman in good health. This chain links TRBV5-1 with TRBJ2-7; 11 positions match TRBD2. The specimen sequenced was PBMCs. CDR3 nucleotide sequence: TGCGCCAGCAGCCTTAGCGGGAGGGCCCCGCAGTACTTC. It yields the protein CASSLSGRAPQYF.